This TCR beta chain was documented in a study of Ad26.COV2.S vaccination and SARS-CoV-2 variants. Findings of the study overall: There was a possibility that the TCR breadth and depth analyses underestimated total T cell responses. Individuals receiving vaccine had higher spike-specific TCR breadth than placebo recipients did. Non-spike TCR breadth showed similarity between vaccine and placebo recipients.

Germline V gene sequence: CDR1 SGHRS, CDR2 YFSETQ. The length of the CDR3 is 16 residues. V was clipped by 4 bases and J by 6 bases; unmatched bases: 6. A word on this clone: Its antigen remains unidentified.

Clones were sequenced by immunoSEQ multiplex PCR, and TCRdb holds only the in-frame ones, with some missing. The sample lists 350,000 to 450,000 clones; 90% to 95% were seen once. The TCR comes from a human donor who had recovered from COVID-19. This sample comprised peripheral blood, obtained after recovery from COVID-19. The chain joins TRBV5-1 to TRBJ2-2; 13 nucleotides line up with TRBD2. In nucleotides, the CDR3 is TGCGCCAGCAGCCCCAGACTAGCGGGGGGATCCGGGGAGCTGTTTTTT. This translates into CASSPRLAGGSGELFF.